The 24 T cell receptor beta chains given below trace back to one sample, sequenced in a study of coeliac disease. Using immunoSEQ multiplex PCR, the repertoire was profiled, and TCRdb retains in-frame clones only, with some absent. This sample has about 4,000 clones, with around three fifths found just once. Sequencing was done on a sample of lymphocytes from the gut lamina propria. Every receptor here comes from a man between 65 and 79 years old without celiac disease.

This chain links TRBV7-9 with TRBJ2-7; 7 bases are shared with TRBD1. This CDR3 has 15 amino acids. The V gene end was trimmed by 1 base and the J gene end by 2 bases; junction bases not matched to a gene: 5. Germline-derived CDR1 and CDR2 are SEHNR and FQNEAQ (reference sequence). In nucleotides, the CDR3 is TGTGCCAGCAGCTTAGGAGGGGGCGCCGCCTACGAGCAGTACTTC. Translated: CASSLGGGAAYEQYF.

This clone has a handful of counts. The chain couples TRBV6-6 to TRBJ1-2, with 8 bases lining up with TRBD1. After removal of 6 bases from V and 4 bases from J, the junction contained 7 bases not matched to a gene. CDR1 is MNHNY, CDR2 SVGAGI, per germline (reference sequence). The CDR3 contains 14 residues. CDR3 bases: TGTGCCAGCAGACAACAAGGACAGGGCTATGGCTACACCTTC. This encodes CASRQQGQGYGYTF.

This chain uses TRBV27 with TRBJ1-1; perhaps TRBD1 as D (6 bases). Per the germline V gene, CDR1 is MNHEY and CDR2 is SMNVEV (reference sequence). Trimming took off 0 bases at V and 11 bases at J, with 13 bases between the two ends. The CDR3 is 13 amino acids. CDR3 in amino acids: CASSLSPKTGAFF. The CDR3 nucleotides are TGTGCCAGCAGTTTATCTCCCAAGACAGGTGCTTTCTTT.

This chain joins TRBV4-2 and TRBJ2-4; TRBD2 aligns across 15 bases. The CDR3 totals 19 residues. Germline CDR1 is LGHNA and CDR2 is YNFKEQ. V trimming: 0 bases; J trimming: 1 base; junction bases outside the gene matches: 4. The CDR3 region has the DNA TGTGCCAGCAGCCAAGAGGTCGGACTAGCGGGGGGGGCCAAAAACATTCAGTACTTC. Translated, it gives CASSQEVGLAGGAKNIQYF.

The chain recombines TRBV2 with TRBJ2-2; tentatively, D is TRBD2 (7 bases). This CDR3 comprises 15 residues. Germline assignment: CDR1 SNHLY and CDR2 FYNNEI. V dropped 6 bases and J dropped 5 bases, with 16 bases sitting between them. CDR3 sequence: CASRGEGRGTGELFF. The CDR3 coding sequence is TGTGCCAGCAGGGGCGAAGGGAGGGGGACCGGGGAGCTGTTTTTT.

In its sample, this clone was seen a few times. Distinct nucleotide sequences in the sample also encode this CDR3. The genes are TRBV6-6 and TRBJ2-7; 9 bases map to TRBD1. With V trimmed by 3 bases and J by 4 bases, 4 bases remained unmatched. CDR3 length equals 14 residues. Germline CDR1 and CDR2: MNHNY and SVGAGI (reference sequence). The CDR3 reads CASSYSGQGYEQYF. CDR3 nucleotides: TGTGCCAGCAGTTATAGTGGACAGGGGTACGAGCAGTACTTC.

In its sample, this clone is large (0.1 to 1%). The rearrangement joins TRBV19 to TRBJ1-1; 7 positions agree with TRBD1. The germline V gene has CDR1 LNHDA and CDR2 SQIVND (reference sequence). V lost 7 bases and J lost 3; bases outside the gene matches: 2. The CDR3 extends over 12 amino acids. The CDR3 DNA reads as TGTGCCAGTACGGACAGGTACACTGAAGCTTTCTTT. It translates to CASTDRYTEAFF. The full variable domain, its missing parts supplied by reference TRBV19 and TRBJ1-1, is DGGITQSPKYLFRKEGQNVTLSCEQNLNHDAMYWYRQDPGQGLRLIYYSQIVNDFQKGDIAEGYSVSREKKESFPLTVTSAQKNPTAFYLCASTDRYTEAFFGQGTRLTVV.

The chain couples TRBV6-5 to TRBJ2-2; the match to TRBD2 covers 8 bases. Germline CDR1 and CDR2: MNHEY and SVGAGI. CDR3 length equals 16 residues. The junction had 2 bases not matched to a gene; V was cut back by 2 bases and J by 0 bases. The CDR3 region is CASSYAAGANTGELFF. In DNA, the CDR3 is TGTGCCAGCAGTTACGCAGCGGGGGCGAACACCGGGGAGCTGTTTTTT.

This clone came up a few times. The chain links TRBV19 to TRBJ1-2, with TRBD1 matching over 7 bases. The CDR3 covers 16 residues. Trimming cost V 5 bases and J 2 bases; bases outside gene matches: 11. Per the germline V gene, CDR1 is LNHDA and CDR2 is SQIVND (reference sequence). CDR3 DNA sequence: TGTGCCAGTAGTCCTGACAGGGCATCCGGAAACTATGGCTACACCTTC. Protein: CASSPDRASGNYGYTF.

This clone was picked up a small number of times. The chain links TRBV5-8 to TRBJ1-3; D might be TRBD1 (5 bases). Trimming took 4 bases from V and 5 from J, leaving 10 bases between them. The CDR3 contains 13 residues. Germline assignment: CDR1 SGHTS and CDR2 YDEGEE. The CDR3 region is CASSLQGRNTIYF. CDR3 DNA: TGTGCCAGCAGCCTGCAGGGAAGAAACACCATATATTTT.

V usage is TRBV10-3 and J usage is TRBJ1-5; D unresolved. The CDR3 has 13 amino acids. Per germline, CDR1 ENHRY and CDR2 SYGVKD. The V gene lost 10 bases and the J gene lost 0 bases, with 10 bases spanning the gap. CDR3 bases: TGTGCCAGCTCACTCGATAGCAATCAGCCCCAGCATTTT. It is translated as CASSLDSNQPQHF.

With respect to this clone: Within the sample, other DNA sequences also encode this same CDR3. The CDR3 is CASSTRGDSRNSPLHF. In DNA form, the CDR3 reads TGCGCCAGCAGCACCAGGGGGGACAGTCGAAATTCACCCCTCCACTTT. This sequence joins TRBV23-1 and TRBJ1-6; TRBD1 matches 7 bases. TRBV23-1 is filed as an ORF, its function uncertain. V was pared by 6 bases and J by 7 bases, with 12 bases of the junction left unmatched. The CDR3 extends over 16 amino acids.

This clone appeared once. The gene calls are TRBV5-1 and TRBJ2-3; TRBD2 matches 10 bases. The CDR3 has 16 residues. CDR1 is SGHRS, CDR2 YFSETQ, per germline. Trimming took 0 bases from V and 1 from J; bases not matched to a gene: 2. The CDR3 region has the DNA TGCGCCAGCAGCTTGGGGACTAGCGGACGCACAGATACGCAGTATTTT. As protein: CASSLGTSGRTDTQYF.

The genes are TRBV7-2 and TRBJ2-3, with D perhaps matching TRBD1 (5 bases). Germline CDR1 and CDR2: SGHTA and FQGNSA. V was cut by 5 bases and J by 2 bases, with 11 bases left in between. The CDR3 consists of 14 residues. The CDR3 loop reads CASSLRRVTDTQYF. The CDR3 region has the DNA TGTGCCAGCAGCCTCCGCAGGGTCACAGATACGCAGTATTTT. Full variable domain (outside the CDR3, taken from reference TRBV7-2 and TRBJ2-3): GAGVSQSPSNKVTEKGKDVELRCDPISGHTALYWYRQSLGQGLEFLIYFQGNSAPDKSGLPSDRFSAERTGGSVSTLTIQRTQQEDSAVYLCASSLRRVTDTQYFGPGTRLTVL.

This CDR3 reads CASSEFAAVYTEAFF. Here the CDR3 DNA reads TGTGCCAGCAGTGAATTTGCGGCGGTTTACACTGAAGCTTTCTTT. J is TRBJ1-1 and V is TRBV2; no clear D gene. Trimming removed 2 bases from V and 3 bases from J, with 13 bases in between. Per the germline V gene, CDR1 is SNHLY and CDR2 is FYNNEI. The length of the CDR3 is 15 residues. Using reference TRBV2 and TRBJ1-1 for the parts outside the CDR3, the full variable domain is EPEVTQTPSHQVTQMGQEVILRCVPISNHLYFYWYRQILGQKVEFLVSFYNNEISEKSEIFDDQFSVERPDGSNFTLKIRSTKLEDSAMYFCASSEFAAVYTEAFFGQGTRLTVV.

The rearrangement joins TRBV4-2 to TRBJ2-5; a possible D gene is TRBD2 (5 bases). The CDR3 has 15 amino acids. Germline V gene sequence: CDR1 LGHNA, CDR2 YNFKEQ. Trimming took 1 base from V and 1 from J, leaving 10 bases between them. The CDR3, as DNA: TGTGCCAGCAGCCAAGTTTGGGCGGGCCAAGAGACCCAGTACTTC. As protein: CASSQVWAGQETQYF.

This clone was recorded only once. The rearrangement joins TRBV12-5 to TRBJ2-1, with D tentatively TRBD1 (6 bases). The CDR3 sequence is 13 residues long. Trimming removed 3 bases from V and 6 bases from J, with 9 bases in between. Germline assignment: CDR1 LGHNT and CDR2 FRNRAP. CDR3 sequence (DNA): TGTGCTAGTGGTTTTCACAGGGCCAATGAGCAGTTCTTC. Its protein is CASGFHRANEQFF.

This clone appeared a few times. V usage is TRBV13 and J usage is TRBJ2-7; tentative D call: TRBD1 (6 bases). Trimming stripped 5 bases from V and 0 bases from J, with 14 bases between. The germline V gene has CDR1 PRHDT and CDR2 FYEKMQ (reference sequence). The CDR3 loop spans 15 amino acids. The CDR3: CASSNREMSSYEQYF. The CDR3 bases are TGTGCCAGCAGCAACAGGGAGATGAGCTCCTACGAGCAGTACTTC.

This chain links TRBV10-2 with TRBJ1-2, with TRBD1 as a possible D gene (5 bases). Trimming cost V 0 bases and J 6 bases, with 11 bases left between them. The germline V gene has CDR1 WSHSY and CDR2 SAAADI. The CDR3 runs 14 residues. Here the CDR3 reads CASSESARVHGYTF. The CDR3 DNA reads as TGCGCCAGCAGTGAGTCGGCCAGGGTCCATGGCTACACCTTC.

This clone was recorded a few times. The chain links TRBV10-3 to TRBJ1-1; the match to TRBD1 covers 10 bases. The V gene end was trimmed by 6 bases and the J gene end by 5 bases; junction bases not matched to a gene: 6. Germline V gives CDR1 ENHRY, CDR2 SYGVKD. The CDR3 runs to 14 residues. The CDR3 DNA reads as TGTGCCATCAGGAAAGGGACAGGGGAGACTGAAGCTTTCTTT. It specifies CAIRKGTGETEAFF.

This clone was recorded only once. This chain joins TRBV9 and TRBJ1-2; 7 bases align to TRBD1. The ends lost 4 bases at V and 5 bases at J; junction bases unmatched: 11. The CDR3 has 15 amino acids. Germline-derived CDR1 and CDR2 are SGDLS and YYNGEE. The CDR3 sequence is CASSPSRDRQYGYTF. The DNA of the CDR3 is TGTGCCAGCAGCCCGAGCCGGGACAGACAGTATGGCTACACCTTC. Looking up the rest from reference TRBV9 and TRBJ1-2 gives the full variable domain: DSGVTQTPKHLITATGQRVTLRCSPRSGDLSVYWYQQSLDQGLQFLIQYYNGEERAKGNILERFSAQQFPDLHSELNLSSLELGDSALYFCASSPSRDRQYGYTFGSGTRLTVV.

This rearrangement joins TRBV15 to TRBJ1-1; D possibly corresponds to TRBD1 (6 bases). The germline CDR1 and CDR2 sequences are LNHNV and YYDKDF (reference sequence). V was trimmed by 9 bases and J by 1 base, leaving 18 bases between them. The length of the CDR3 is 15 residues. The CDR3 sequence is CATSPGGTTNTEAFF. The CDR3, as DNA: TGTGCCACTTCACCCGGTGGGACAACGAACACTGAAGCTTTCTTT.

The rearrangement links TRBV7-9 to TRBJ2-7; 8 nucleotides agree with TRBD2. V shed 7 bases, J shed 7 bases, and the junction held 15 bases outside the gene matches. Germline lookup yields CDR1 SEHNR and CDR2 FQNEAQ (reference sequence). The CDR3 sequence is 15 residues long. The CDR3 region is CASTPWSGGEEEQYF. CDR3 coding DNA: TGTGCCAGCACCCCCTGGAGCGGGGGCGAGGAGGAGCAGTACTTC.

The chain has TRBV2 and TRBJ2-3; TRBD2 aligns across 14 bases. The J segment lost 4 bases and the V segment lost 6 bases, leaving 6 bases of the junction unmatched. Germline assignment: CDR1 SNHLY and CDR2 FYNNEI. The CDR3 loop spans 16 amino acids. The CDR3 bases are TGTGCCAGCAGGAGGACTAGCGGGGGGCCCTCAGATACGCAGTATTTT. It codes for CASRRTSGGPSDTQYF.